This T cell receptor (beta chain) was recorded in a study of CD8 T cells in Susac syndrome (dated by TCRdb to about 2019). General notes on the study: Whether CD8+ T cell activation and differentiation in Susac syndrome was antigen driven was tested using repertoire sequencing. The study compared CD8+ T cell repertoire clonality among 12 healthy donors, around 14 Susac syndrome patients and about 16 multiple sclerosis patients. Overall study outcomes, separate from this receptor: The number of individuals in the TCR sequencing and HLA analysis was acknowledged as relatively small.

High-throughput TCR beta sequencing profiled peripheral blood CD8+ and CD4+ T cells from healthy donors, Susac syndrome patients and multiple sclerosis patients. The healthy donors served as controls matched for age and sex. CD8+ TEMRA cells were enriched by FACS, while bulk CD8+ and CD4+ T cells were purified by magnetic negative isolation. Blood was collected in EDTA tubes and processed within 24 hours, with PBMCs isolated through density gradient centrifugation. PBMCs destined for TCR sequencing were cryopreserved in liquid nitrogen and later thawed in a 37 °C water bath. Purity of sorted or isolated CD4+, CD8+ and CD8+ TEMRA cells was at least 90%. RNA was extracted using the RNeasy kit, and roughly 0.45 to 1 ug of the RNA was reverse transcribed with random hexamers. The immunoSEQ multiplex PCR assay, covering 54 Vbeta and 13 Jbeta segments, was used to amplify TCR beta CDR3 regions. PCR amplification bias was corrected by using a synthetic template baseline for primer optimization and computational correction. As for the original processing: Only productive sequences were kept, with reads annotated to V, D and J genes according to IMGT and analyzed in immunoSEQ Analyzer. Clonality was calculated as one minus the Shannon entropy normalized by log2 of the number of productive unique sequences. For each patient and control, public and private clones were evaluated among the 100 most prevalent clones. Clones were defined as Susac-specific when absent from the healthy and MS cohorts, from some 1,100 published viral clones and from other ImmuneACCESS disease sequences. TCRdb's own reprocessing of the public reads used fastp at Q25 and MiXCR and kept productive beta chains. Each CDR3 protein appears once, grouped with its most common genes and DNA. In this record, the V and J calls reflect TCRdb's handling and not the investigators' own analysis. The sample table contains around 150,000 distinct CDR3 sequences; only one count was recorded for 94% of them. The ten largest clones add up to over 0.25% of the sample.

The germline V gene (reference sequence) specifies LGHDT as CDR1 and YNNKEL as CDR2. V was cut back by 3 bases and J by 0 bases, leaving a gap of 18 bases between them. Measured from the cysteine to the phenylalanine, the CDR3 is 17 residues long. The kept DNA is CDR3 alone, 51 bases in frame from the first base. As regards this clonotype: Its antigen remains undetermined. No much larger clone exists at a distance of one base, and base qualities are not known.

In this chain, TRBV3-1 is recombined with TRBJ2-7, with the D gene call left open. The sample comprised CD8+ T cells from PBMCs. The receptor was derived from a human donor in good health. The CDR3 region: CASSQSPVRLSSYEQYF. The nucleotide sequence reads TGTGCCAGCAGCCAGTCCCCCGTGAGACTGAGCTCCTACGAGCAGTACTTC.